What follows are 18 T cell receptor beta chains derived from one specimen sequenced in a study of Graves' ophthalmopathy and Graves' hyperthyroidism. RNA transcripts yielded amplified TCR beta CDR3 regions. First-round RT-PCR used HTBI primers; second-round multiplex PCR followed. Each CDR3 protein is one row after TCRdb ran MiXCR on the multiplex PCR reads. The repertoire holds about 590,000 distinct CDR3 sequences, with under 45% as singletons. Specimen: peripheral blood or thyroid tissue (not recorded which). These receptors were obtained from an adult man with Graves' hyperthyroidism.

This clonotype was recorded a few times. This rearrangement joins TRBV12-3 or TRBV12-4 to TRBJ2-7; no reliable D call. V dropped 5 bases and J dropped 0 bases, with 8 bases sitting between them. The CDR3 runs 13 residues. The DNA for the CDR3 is TGTGCCAGCAGTCACTATAGCTCCTACGAGCAGTACTTC. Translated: CASSHYSSYEQYF.

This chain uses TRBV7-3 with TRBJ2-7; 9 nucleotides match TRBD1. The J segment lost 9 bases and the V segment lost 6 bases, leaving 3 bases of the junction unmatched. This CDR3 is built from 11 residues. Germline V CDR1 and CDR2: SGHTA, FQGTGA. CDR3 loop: CASSEQGAQYF. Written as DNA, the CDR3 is TGTGCCAGCAGTGAACAGGGGGCGCAGTACTTC. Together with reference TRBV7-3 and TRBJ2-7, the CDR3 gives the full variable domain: GAGVSQTPSNKVTEKGKYVELRCDPISGHTALYWYRQSLGQGPEFLIYFQGTGAADDSGLPNDRFFAVRPEGSVSTLKIQRTERGDSAVYLCASSEQGAQYFGPGTRLTVT.

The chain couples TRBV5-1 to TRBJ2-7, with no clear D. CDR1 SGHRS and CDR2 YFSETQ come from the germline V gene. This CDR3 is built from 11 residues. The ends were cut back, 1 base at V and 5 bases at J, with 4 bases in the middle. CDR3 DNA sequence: TGCGCCAGCAGCTTGAATGACGAGCAGTACTTC. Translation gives CASSLNDEQYF.

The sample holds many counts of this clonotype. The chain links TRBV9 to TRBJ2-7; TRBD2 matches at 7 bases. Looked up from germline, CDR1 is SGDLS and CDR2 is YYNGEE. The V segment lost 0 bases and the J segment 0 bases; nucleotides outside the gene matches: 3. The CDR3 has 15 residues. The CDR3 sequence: CASSVEAGFSYEQYF. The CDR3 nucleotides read TGTGCCAGCAGCGTAGAAGCGGGGTTCTCCTACGAGCAGTACTTC.

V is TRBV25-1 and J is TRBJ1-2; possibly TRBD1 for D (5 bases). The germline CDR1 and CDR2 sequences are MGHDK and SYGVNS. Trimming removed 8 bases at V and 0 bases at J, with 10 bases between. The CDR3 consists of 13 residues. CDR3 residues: CASVVTANYGYTF. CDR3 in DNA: TGTGCCAGCGTTGTGACAGCTAACTATGGCTACACCTTC.

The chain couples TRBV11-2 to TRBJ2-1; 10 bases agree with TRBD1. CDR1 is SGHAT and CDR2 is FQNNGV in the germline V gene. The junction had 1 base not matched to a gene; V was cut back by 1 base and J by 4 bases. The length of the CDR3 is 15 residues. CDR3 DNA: TGTGCCAGCAGCTTAGGGACAGGGGGGTACAATGAGCAGTTCTTC. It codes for CASSLGTGGYNEQFF. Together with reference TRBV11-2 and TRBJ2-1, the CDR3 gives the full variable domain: EAGVAQSPRYKIIEKRQSVAFWCNPISGHATLYWYQQILGQGPKLLIQFQNNGVVDDSQLPKDRFSAERLKGVDSTLKIQPAKLEDSAVYLCASSLGTGGYNEQFFGPGTRLTVL.

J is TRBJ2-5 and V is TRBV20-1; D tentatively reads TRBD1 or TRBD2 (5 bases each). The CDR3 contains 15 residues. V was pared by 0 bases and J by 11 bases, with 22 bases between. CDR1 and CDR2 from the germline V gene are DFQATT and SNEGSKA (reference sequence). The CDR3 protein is CSARDPGSGGDTQYF. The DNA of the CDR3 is TGCAGTGCTAGAGATCCAGGGAGTGGGGGAGATACGCAGTACTTC.

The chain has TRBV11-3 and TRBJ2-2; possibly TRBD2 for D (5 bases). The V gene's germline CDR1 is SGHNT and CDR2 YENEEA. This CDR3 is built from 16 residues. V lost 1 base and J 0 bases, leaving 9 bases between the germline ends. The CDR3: CASSLGGYANTGELFF. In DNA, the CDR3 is TGTGCCAGCAGCTTAGGAGGGTATGCGAACACCGGGGAGCTGTTTTTT.

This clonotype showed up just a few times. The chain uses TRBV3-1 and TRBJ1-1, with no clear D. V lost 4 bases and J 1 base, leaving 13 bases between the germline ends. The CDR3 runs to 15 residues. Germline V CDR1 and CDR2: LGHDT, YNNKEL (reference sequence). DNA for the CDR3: TGTGCCAGCAGCCGTCCTGGACCAAGGAACACTGAAGCTTTCTTT. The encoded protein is CASSRPGPRNTEAFF.

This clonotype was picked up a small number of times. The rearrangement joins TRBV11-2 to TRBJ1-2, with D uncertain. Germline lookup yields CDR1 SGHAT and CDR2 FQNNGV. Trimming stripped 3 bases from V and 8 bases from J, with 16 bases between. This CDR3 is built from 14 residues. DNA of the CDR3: TGTGCCAGCAGCTTTCTGGACCGCCCTGGAGGCTACACCTTC. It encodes CASSFLDRPGGYTF.

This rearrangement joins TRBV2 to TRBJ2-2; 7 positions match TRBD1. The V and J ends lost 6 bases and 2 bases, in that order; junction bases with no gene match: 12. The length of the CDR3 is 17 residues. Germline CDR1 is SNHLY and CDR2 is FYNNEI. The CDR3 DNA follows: TGTGCCAGCAGCACCCCAATGGGACAGTCTAACACCGGGGAGCTGTTTTTT. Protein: CASSTPMGQSNTGELFF.

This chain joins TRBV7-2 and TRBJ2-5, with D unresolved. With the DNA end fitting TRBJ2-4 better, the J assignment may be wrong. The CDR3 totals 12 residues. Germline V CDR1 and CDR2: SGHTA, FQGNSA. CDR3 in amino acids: CASSPAPHIQYF. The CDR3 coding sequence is TGTGCCAGCAGTCCGGCCCCCCACATTCAGTACTTC.

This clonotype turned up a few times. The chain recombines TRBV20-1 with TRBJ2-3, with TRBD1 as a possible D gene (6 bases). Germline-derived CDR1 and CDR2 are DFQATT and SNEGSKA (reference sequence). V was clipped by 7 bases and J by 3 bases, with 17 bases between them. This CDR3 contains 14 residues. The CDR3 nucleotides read TGCAGTGTTCGAGCACAGGGTGGGACAGATACGCAGTATTTT. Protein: CSVRAQGGTDTQYF.

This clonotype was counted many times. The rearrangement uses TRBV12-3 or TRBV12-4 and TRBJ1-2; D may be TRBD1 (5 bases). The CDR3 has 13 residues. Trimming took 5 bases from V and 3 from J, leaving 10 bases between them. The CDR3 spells CASSPGSDYGYTF. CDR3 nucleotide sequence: TGTGCCAGCAGTCCAGGGTCTGACTATGGCTACACCTTC.

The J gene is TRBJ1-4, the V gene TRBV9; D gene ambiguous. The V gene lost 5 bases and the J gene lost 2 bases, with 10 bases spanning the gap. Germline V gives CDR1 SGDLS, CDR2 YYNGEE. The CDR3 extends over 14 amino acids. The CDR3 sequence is CASSEVGTNEKLFF. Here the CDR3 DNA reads TGTGCCAGCAGTGAGGTTGGGACTAATGAAAAACTGTTTTTT.

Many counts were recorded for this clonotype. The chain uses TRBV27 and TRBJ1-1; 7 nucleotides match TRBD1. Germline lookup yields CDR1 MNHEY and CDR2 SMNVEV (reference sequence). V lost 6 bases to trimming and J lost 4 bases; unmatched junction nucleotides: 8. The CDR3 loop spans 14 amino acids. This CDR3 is CASSPRGRGTEAFF. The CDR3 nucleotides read TGTGCCAGCAGCCCCAGGGGGAGAGGCACTGAAGCTTTCTTT.

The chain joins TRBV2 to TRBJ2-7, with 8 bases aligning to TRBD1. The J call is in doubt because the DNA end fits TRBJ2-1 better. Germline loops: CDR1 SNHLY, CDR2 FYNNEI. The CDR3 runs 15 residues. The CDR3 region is CANEVDRVGGNEQFF. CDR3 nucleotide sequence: TGTGCCAACGAGGTGGACAGGGTGGGCGGGAATGAGCAGTTCTTC.

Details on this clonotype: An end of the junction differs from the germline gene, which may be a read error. CDR3 amino acids: CATSDNYNYGYAF. The CDR3 region has the DNA TGTGCCACCAGTGACAACTATAACTATGGCTACGCCTTC. The chain has TRBV10-3 and TRBJ1-2; no clear D. The CDR3 loop spans 13 amino acids. Germline V CDR1 and CDR2: ENHRY, SYGVKD.